This TCR beta chain was obtained from a study of post-analysis software for immune sequencing data. Study-level findings and limits: About five TRBV segments were more frequent in patients than controls; TRBV5-6, TRBV5-1 and TRBV20-1 belonged to this group.

The sample holds many counts of this clonotype. The antigen remains undetermined. Incorporated into the TCR beta cDNA libraries were unique molecular identifiers, which served to reduce PCR and sequencing biases. TCRdb recomputed calls from the PCR reads with MiXCR, one row per CDR3 protein. The sample has some 450,000 distinct CDR3 sequences, around 40% seen once; the top ten hold 9.5% to 13%. This CDR3 has 14 residues. The V and J ends lost 1 base and 1 base respectively, with 8 bases between them. CDR1 and CDR2 from the germline V gene are SEHNR and FQNEAQ (reference sequence). The V and J genes are TRBV7-9 and TRBJ2-7; D uncertain. This TCR derives from a girl under 18 with multiple sclerosis. Material for sequencing was blood. DNA of the CDR3: TGTGCCAGCAGCTTAGGCGGACGGTCCTACGAGCAGTACTTC. It codes for CASSLGGRSYEQYF.